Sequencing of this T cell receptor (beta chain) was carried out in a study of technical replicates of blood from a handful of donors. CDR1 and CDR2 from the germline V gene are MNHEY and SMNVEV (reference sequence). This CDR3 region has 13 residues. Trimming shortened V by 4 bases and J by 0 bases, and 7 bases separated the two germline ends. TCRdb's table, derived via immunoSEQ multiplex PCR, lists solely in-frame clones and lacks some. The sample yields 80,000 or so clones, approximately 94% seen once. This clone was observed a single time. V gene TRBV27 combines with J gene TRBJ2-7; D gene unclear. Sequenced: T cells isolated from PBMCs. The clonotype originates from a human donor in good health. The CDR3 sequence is CASSSSRSYEQYF. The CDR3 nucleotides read TGTGCCAGCAGTTCATCTCGCTCCTACGAGCAGTACTTC.